These T cell receptor beta chains were read from a single sample in a study of blood T cell repertoires in COVID-19. Libraries were prepared by immunoSEQ multiplex PCR; TCRdb keeps only in-frame clonotypes and omits some of them. The table includes around 280,000 clones, approximately 91% detected once. The sequencing sample was made of peripheral blood. The receptors derive from a woman younger than 45 with COVID-19, enrolled during active disease. The CDR3 runs from the conserved cysteine through the conserved F or W. The order of the fields is J gene, V gene, clone size, D gene, CDR3 DNA, CDR3 protein. D genes are given only for firm matches. Part of the rows lack a size; the others show once, few, many or a class for expanded clones.

J gene: TRBJ2-7; V gene: TRBV10-2; clone size: .; D gene: TRBD1; CDR3 DNA: TGCGCCAGCAGCTCGGACAGGGGGCAATACGAGCAGTACTTC; CDR3 protein: CASSSDRGQYEQYF
J gene: TRBJ1-1; V gene: TRBV7-9; clone size: .; D gene: TRBD1; CDR3 DNA: TGTGCCAGCAGCCGGGACAGGGGAGAAACTGAAGCTTTCTTT; CDR3 protein: CASSRDRGETEAFF
J gene: TRBJ2-1; V gene: TRBV30; clone size: .; D gene: .; CDR3 DNA: TGTGCCTGGAGTCTTAGGGGGGGGGAGCAGTTCTTC; CDR3 protein: CAWSLRGGEQFF
J gene: TRBJ2-3; V gene: TRBV19; clone size: .; D gene: TRBD1; CDR3 DNA: TGTGCCAGTAGGGACAGGGGGCCTCTTCCTGTTAGCACAGATACGCAGTATTTT; CDR3 protein: CASRDRGPLPVSTDTQYF
J gene: TRBJ2-7; V gene: TRBV5-4; clone size: .; D gene: TRBD1; CDR3 DNA: TGTGCCAGCAGCTTGGACTCCAGGACAGGCCCGGGGCAGTACTTC; CDR3 protein: CASSLDSRTGPGQYF
J gene: TRBJ2-5; V gene: TRBV18; clone size: once; D gene: .; CDR3 DNA: TGTGCCAGCTCACCCGATCTCCCAGAAGAGACCCAGTACTTC; CDR3 protein: CASSPDLPEETQYF
J gene: TRBJ1-2; V gene: TRBV18; clone size: few; D gene: TRBD1; CDR3 DNA: TGTGCCAGCTCACCCCGACAGGGCCAAATTAACTATGGCTACACCTTC; CDR3 protein: CASSPRQGQINYGYTF
J gene: TRBJ2-7; V gene: TRBV7-2; clone size: .; D gene: TRBD2; CDR3 DNA: TGTGCCAGCAGCGTATCTAGCGGGAGTCCTTCCTACGAGCAGTACTTC; CDR3 protein: CASSVSSGSPSYEQYF
J gene: TRBJ1-5; V gene: TRBV4-1; clone size: .; D gene: .; CDR3 DNA: TGCGCCAGCAGCCAATTAGTGAACCAGCCCCAGCATTTT; CDR3 protein: CASSQLVNQPQHF
J gene: TRBJ1-2; V gene: TRBV5-6; clone size: once; D gene: TRBD1; CDR3 DNA: TGTGCCACGCGGCGACAGGGGGCAGGTGGAGGCTACACCTTC; CDR3 protein: CATRRQGAGGGYTF
J gene: TRBJ1-2; V gene: TRBV28; clone size: .; D gene: .; CDR3 DNA: TGTGCCAGCAGTGCCCGCCCACAGGGCCGGCCCTATGGCTACACCTTC; CDR3 protein: CASSARPQGRPYGYTF
J gene: TRBJ2-1; V gene: TRBV4-2; clone size: .; D gene: TRBD2; CDR3 DNA: TGTGCCAGCAGCCAAGGACAGCGGGGAGGCCATGAGCAGTTCTTC; CDR3 protein: CASSQGQRGGHEQFF
J gene: TRBJ2-2; V gene: TRBV7-9; clone size: once; D gene: TRBD1; CDR3 DNA: TGTGCCAGCAGGGGAGGACAGGGCGGAGAGGCCGGGGAGCTGTTTTTT; CDR3 protein: CASRGGQGGEAGELFF
J gene: TRBJ1-2; V gene: TRBV6-2/TRBV6-3; clone size: once; D gene: TRBD1; CDR3 DNA: TGTGCCAGCAGTCGGGACAGGGGAGTTGGTGGCTACACCTTC; CDR3 protein: CASSRDRGVGGYTF
J gene: TRBJ1-5; V gene: TRBV29-1; clone size: .; D gene: TRBD1; CDR3 DNA: TGCAGCGAGGGGACAGGGGGCAGTCAGCCCCAGCATTTT; CDR3 protein: CSEGTGGSQPQHF
J gene: TRBJ2-7; V gene: TRBV6-5; clone size: .; D gene: .; CDR3 DNA: TGTGCCAGCCTTCTAGCGCCTGGCTACGAGCAGTACTTC; CDR3 protein: CASLLAPGYEQYF
J gene: TRBJ1-1; V gene: TRBV5-1; clone size: .; D gene: TRBD1; CDR3 DNA: TGCGCCAGCAGCCCTAAACAGGGGGGCACTGAAGCTTTCTTT; CDR3 protein: CASSPKQGGTEAFF
J gene: TRBJ1-2; V gene: TRBV30; clone size: .; D gene: TRBD1; CDR3 DNA: TGTGCCTGGAACTGGCAGGGGGGCGGCTACACCTTC; CDR3 protein: CAWNWQGGGYTF
J gene: TRBJ1-2; V gene: TRBV6-5; clone size: .; D gene: TRBD1; CDR3 DNA: TGTGCCAGCAAGAGGACAGGGGGGGAAGGCTACACCTTC; CDR3 protein: CASKRTGGEGYTF
J gene: TRBJ1-4; V gene: TRBV28; clone size: .; D gene: TRBD1; CDR3 DNA: TGTGCCAGCAGTGGGGACAGCAGCTATGAAAAACTGTTTTTT; CDR3 protein: CASSGDSSYEKLFF
J gene: TRBJ2-1; V gene: TRBV19; clone size: .; D gene: .; CDR3 DNA: TGTGCCAGTAGTATAGGGAGAGACAATGAGCAGTTCTTC; CDR3 protein: CASSIGRDNEQFF
J gene: TRBJ2-3; V gene: TRBV28; clone size: .; D gene: TRBD2; CDR3 DNA: TGTGCCAGCAGTCCGATAGCGGGAGGGCCCTATACGCAGTATTTT; CDR3 protein: CASSPIAGGPYTQYF
J gene: TRBJ1-1; V gene: TRBV19; clone size: .; D gene: TRBD1; CDR3 DNA: TGTGCCAGTAGTATAGATCTGGGGGACAGGAGGGAGGGTGAAGCTTTCTTT; CDR3 protein: CASSIDLGDRREGEAFF
J gene: TRBJ1-4; V gene: TRBV6-6; clone size: .; D gene: TRBD1; CDR3 DNA: TGTGCCAGCAGTTACAGAAGGACAGGTGATGAAAAACTGTTTTTT; CDR3 protein: CASSYRRTGDEKLFF
J gene: TRBJ2-3; V gene: TRBV19; clone size: .; D gene: TRBD2; CDR3 DNA: TGTGCCAGTAGTAGTAGCGGGAGGATTATGGATACGCAGTATTTT; CDR3 protein: CASSSSGRIMDTQYF
J gene: TRBJ1-1; V gene: TRBV29-1; clone size: .; D gene: .; CDR3 DNA: TGCAGCGCTACGAACACGAACACTGAAGCTTTCTTT; CDR3 protein: CSATNTNTEAFF
J gene: TRBJ2-1; V gene: TRBV4-2; clone size: .; D gene: TRBD2; CDR3 DNA: TGTGCCAGCAGCCAAAGTAGCGGGGGATACAATGAGCAGTTCTTC; CDR3 protein: CASSQSSGGYNEQFF
J gene: TRBJ2-1; V gene: TRBV5-6; clone size: once; D gene: TRBD2; CDR3 DNA: TGTGCCAGCAGCTACGGACTAGGGCAGTTCTTC; CDR3 protein: CASSYGLGQFF
J gene: TRBJ1-1; V gene: TRBV7-9; clone size: .; D gene: TRBD1; CDR3 DNA: TGTGCCAGCAGCTTAACCCCGGGACAGTTGAACACTGAAGCTTTCTTT; CDR3 protein: CASSLTPGQLNTEAFF
J gene: TRBJ1-1; V gene: TRBV23-1; clone size: .; D gene: .; CDR3 DNA: TGCGCCAGCAGTCAATTTTGGTGCGGGCGGACGAACACTGAAGCTTTCTTT; CDR3 protein: CASSQFWCGRTNTEAFF
J gene: TRBJ2-1; V gene: TRBV6-1; clone size: .; D gene: .; CDR3 DNA: TGTGCCAGCAGTGAAGCTAGCTCTTGGGAGCAGTTCTTC; CDR3 protein: CASSEASSWEQFF
J gene: TRBJ1-1; V gene: TRBV18; clone size: .; D gene: TRBD1; CDR3 DNA: TGTGCCAGCTCACTTTCGACAGGGCGGGACACTGAAGCTTTCTTT; CDR3 protein: CASSLSTGRDTEAFF
J gene: TRBJ1-6; V gene: TRBV2; clone size: .; D gene: .; CDR3 DNA: TGTGCCAGGAAGGGGCAGGCCGGGAATTCACCCCTCCACTTT; CDR3 protein: CARKGQAGNSPLHF
J gene: TRBJ2-3; V gene: TRBV7-9; clone size: .; D gene: TRBD2; CDR3 DNA: TGTGCCAGCAGCCAGGGACTAGCGGGCTGGACGCAGTATTTT; CDR3 protein: CASSQGLAGWTQYF
J gene: TRBJ2-1; V gene: TRBV27; clone size: .; D gene: .; CDR3 DNA: TGTGCCAGCAGTTTATCGGTAGGACAAAGTTCGTACAATGAGCAGTTCTTC; CDR3 protein: CASSLSVGQSSYNEQFF
J gene: TRBJ2-7; V gene: TRBV2; clone size: .; D gene: .; CDR3 DNA: TGTGCCAGCAGTGAGGGCGATTCCTACGAGCAGTACTTC; CDR3 protein: CASSEGDSYEQYF
J gene: TRBJ2-2; V gene: TRBV19; clone size: .; D gene: TRBD1; CDR3 DNA: TGTGCCAGTAGTTCGGACAGGGGCGGGGAGCTGTTTTTT; CDR3 protein: CASSSDRGGELFF
J gene: TRBJ2-2; V gene: TRBV28; clone size: .; D gene: TRBD1; CDR3 DNA: TGTGCCAGCAGTTTGACAGGGGTCTGGGAGCTGTTTTTT; CDR3 protein: CASSLTGVWELFF
J gene: TRBJ1-2; V gene: TRBV5-1; clone size: .; D gene: TRBD1; CDR3 DNA: TGCGCCAGCAGCTCGGCGGGGACAGCAAACTATGGCTACACCTTC; CDR3 protein: CASSSAGTANYGYTF
J gene: TRBJ2-7; V gene: TRBV18; clone size: few; D gene: TRBD1; CDR3 DNA: TGTGCCAGCTCACTGGGACAGGAGCAGTACTTC; CDR3 protein: CASSLGQEQYF
J gene: TRBJ1-2; V gene: TRBV5-4; clone size: .; D gene: .; CDR3 DNA: TGTGCCAGCAGCTTGGCCTCATCAAGAGCTAACTATGGCTACACCTTC; CDR3 protein: CASSLASSRANYGYTF
J gene: TRBJ1-2; V gene: TRBV4-1; clone size: .; D gene: .; CDR3 DNA: TGCGCCAGCAGCCAGACAGGATATGGCTACACCTTC; CDR3 protein: CASSQTGYGYTF
J gene: TRBJ2-1; V gene: TRBV7-9; clone size: .; D gene: .; CDR3 DNA: TGTGCCAGCAGCTTAGAGCAGGGTTACAATGAGCAGTTCTTC; CDR3 protein: CASSLEQGYNEQFF
J gene: TRBJ2-7; V gene: TRBV5-1; clone size: .; D gene: TRBD1; CDR3 DNA: TGCGCCAGCAGCTTGGCCCTGACAGGGGTCTACGAGCAGTACTTC; CDR3 protein: CASSLALTGVYEQYF
J gene: TRBJ2-3; V gene: TRBV19; clone size: once; D gene: TRBD1; CDR3 DNA: TGTGCCAGTAGTATAGGGGGACAGGGATACACAGATACGCAGTATTTT; CDR3 protein: CASSIGGQGYTDTQYF